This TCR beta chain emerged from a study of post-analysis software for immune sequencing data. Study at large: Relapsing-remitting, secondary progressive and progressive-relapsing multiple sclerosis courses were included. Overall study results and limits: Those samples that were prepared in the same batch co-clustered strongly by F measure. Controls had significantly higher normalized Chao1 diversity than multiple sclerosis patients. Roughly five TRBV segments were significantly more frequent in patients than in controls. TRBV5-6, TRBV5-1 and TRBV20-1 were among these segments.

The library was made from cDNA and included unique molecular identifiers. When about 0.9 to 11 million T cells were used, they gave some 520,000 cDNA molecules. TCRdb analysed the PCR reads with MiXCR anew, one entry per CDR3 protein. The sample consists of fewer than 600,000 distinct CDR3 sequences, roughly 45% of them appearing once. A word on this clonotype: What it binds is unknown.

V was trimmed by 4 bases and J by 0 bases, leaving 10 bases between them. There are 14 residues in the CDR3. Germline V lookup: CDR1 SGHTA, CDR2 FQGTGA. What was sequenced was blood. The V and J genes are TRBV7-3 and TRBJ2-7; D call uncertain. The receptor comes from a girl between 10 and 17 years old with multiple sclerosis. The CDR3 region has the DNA TGTGCCAGCAGCTCGACCGCCAGCTCCTACGAGCAGTACTTC. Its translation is CASSSTASSYEQYF.